This entry features one TCR beta chain sequence. Its target is not known. V was shortened by 5 bases and J by 1 base, with 15 bases between the two germline ends. In germline, CDR1 is SGHTA, CDR2 FQGTGA. The CDR3 has 16 residues. The sample originates from a study of OX40 agonist ivuxolimab in advanced cancers. Overall study context: It was ivuxolimab, an agonistic anti-OX40 (CD134) antibody, that patients were treated with. Participants, 82.7% male, averaged roughly 59 years of age, ranging from about 20 to 79. Enrollees could have had prior anti-PD-1, anti-PD-L1 or anti-CTLA-4 therapy, which under 50% had received.

Libraries were prepared by immunoSEQ multiplex PCR; TCRdb keeps only in-frame clonotypes and omits some of them. The top ten clones hold 0.7% to 0.9% of a sample with roughly 64,000 clones, roughly 85% of them seen once. Study-wide results and limits: Relative to CD4+, CD8+ T cells held more expanded clones on average.

The receptor was derived from an adult with an advanced solid tumor such as melanoma, head and neck, liver or kidney cancer. The chain carries TRBV7-3 and TRBJ2-1; weak D call: TRBD1 (6 bases). The material sequenced was CD4+ or CD8+ T cells sorted from blood, taken in a trial of the OX40 agonist ivuxolimab. This CDR3 reads CASSRQQGRSYNEQFF. DNA for the CDR3: TGTGCCAGCAGCCGTCAACAGGGTAGATCCTACAATGAGCAGTTCTTC. Supplemented by reference TRBV7-3 and TRBJ2-1, the full variable domain reads GAGVSQTPSNKVTEKGKYVELRCDPISGHTALYWYRQSLGQGPEFLIYFQGTGAADDSGLPNDRFFAVRPEGSVSTLKIQRTERGDSAVYLCASSRQQGRSYNEQFFGPGTRLTVL.